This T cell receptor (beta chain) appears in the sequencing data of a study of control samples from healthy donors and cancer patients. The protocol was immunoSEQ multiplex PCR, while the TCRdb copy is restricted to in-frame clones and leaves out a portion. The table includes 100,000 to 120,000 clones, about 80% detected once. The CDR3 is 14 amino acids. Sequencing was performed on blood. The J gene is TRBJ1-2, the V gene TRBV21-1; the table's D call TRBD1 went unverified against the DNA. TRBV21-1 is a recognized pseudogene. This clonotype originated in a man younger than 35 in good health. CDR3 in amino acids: CASSMDSVNYGYTF. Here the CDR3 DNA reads TGTGCCAGCAGCATGGACAGTGTTAACTATGGCTACACCTTC.